The next 30 T cell receptor beta chains were all read from a single sample in a study of T-cell reconstitution after alpha-beta-depleted transplantation in children. Unique molecular identifiers featured in how the TCRbeta library was prepared. Using its own MiXCR run on the PCR reads, TCRdb lists one record per CDR3 protein. The table lists a few hundred thousand distinct CDR3 sequences, roughly 23% of them singletons, with 2.6% in the top ten. This material consisted of PBMCs, taken before TCRalphabeta/CD19-depleted stem cell transplant. All receptors derive from a girl aged 2 to 10 with Fanconi anemia, due to receive a stem cell transplant.

This clonotype was counted ten times or more. The chain carries TRBV12-3 or TRBV12-4 and TRBJ2-7; tentative D call: TRBD1 (5 bases). This CDR3 spans 14 amino acids. V was shortened by 2 bases and J by 2 bases, with 10 bases between the two germline ends. CDR3 DNA: TGTGCCAGCAGTTTATCCGACAGAACCTACGAGCAGTACTTC. It codes for CASSLSDRTYEQYF.

The gene calls are TRBV7-2 and TRBJ2-7; D gene unclear. Germline V gene sequence: CDR1 SGHTA, CDR2 FQGNSA. The CDR3 runs to 14 residues. V was clipped by 0 bases and J by 2 bases, with 8 bases between them. CDR3 DNA sequence: TGTGCCAGCAGCTTAGCGCGGCCCCCCTACGAGCAGTACTTC. Its protein is CASSLARPPYEQYF.

This chain links TRBV28 with TRBJ2-7, with TRBD2 identical over 7 bases. The J segment lost 3 bases and the V segment lost 6 bases, leaving 8 bases of the junction unmatched. The CDR3 is 14 residues long. Germline lookup yields CDR1 MDHEN and CDR2 SYDVKM. The CDR3 nucleotides are TGTGCCAGCAGCTTACGGGACTACTACTACGAGCAGTACTTC. Translating gives CASSLRDYYYEQYF.

This chain joins TRBV20-1 and TRBJ2-3; TRBD1 is a possible D gene (6 bases). Per the germline V gene, CDR1 is DFQATT and CDR2 is SNEGSKA (reference sequence). V was clipped by 4 bases and J by 3 bases, with 8 bases between them. The CDR3 loop spans 12 amino acids. CDR3 sequence reads: CSAKQGTDTQYF. The CDR3 coding sequence is TGCAGTGCTAAACAGGGTACAGATACGCAGTATTTT.

This clonotype was seen only a few times. The V and J genes are TRBV29-1 and TRBJ2-1; tentatively, D is TRBD2 (6 bases). The CDR3 sequence is 11 residues long. The V gene's germline CDR1 is SQVTM and CDR2 ANQGSEA. V lost 6 bases to trimming and J lost 13 bases, with 16 bases between them. The CDR3 protein is CSVAGFGEQFF. In nucleotides, the CDR3 is TGCAGCGTCGCGGGGTTTGGGGAACAGTTCTTC.

This clonotype was observed many times. The V call is TRBV29-1, the J call TRBJ1-1, with D possibly matching TRBD1 (5 bases). The CDR3 covers 13 residues. V lost 5 bases to trimming and J lost 0 bases, with 10 bases between them. The germline CDR1 and CDR2 sequences are SQVTM and ANQGSEA. CDR3 region: CSVRQTMNTEAFF. The CDR3 nucleotides read TGCAGCGTTCGACAGACCATGAACACTGAAGCTTTCTTT.

The V gene is TRBV5-1, the J gene TRBJ2-2; D uncertain. Germline CDR1 SGHRS, CDR2 YFSETQ. CDR3 size: 13 residues. Trimming removed 4 bases from V and 6 bases from J, with 10 bases in between. This chain's CDR3 is CASSIEAAGELFF. The CDR3 DNA reads as TGCGCCAGCAGCATCGAGGCGGCCGGGGAGCTGTTTTTT.

V usage is TRBV6-1 and J usage is TRBJ2-7; 10 nucleotides line up with TRBD2. CDR3 length: 15 amino acids. With 7 bases clipped from V and 7 bases from J, the junction kept 13 bases outside the gene matches. Per the germline V gene, CDR1 is MNHNS and CDR2 is SASEGT. CDR3 coding DNA: TGTGCCAGCACCAAAACCCTAGCGGGAGCAAATGAGCAGTACTTC. As protein: CASTKTLAGANEQYF.

The rearrangement joins TRBV6-2 or TRBV6-3 to TRBJ2-1, with TRBD2 matching over 14 bases. CDR1 and CDR2 from the germline V gene are MNHEY and SVGEGT. V dropped 5 bases and J dropped 0; count of bases not matched to a gene: 9. The CDR3 length is 19 residues. The CDR3 nucleotides are TGTGCCAGCAGTCCCGGGACTAGCGGGAGTCTGAGCTCCTACAATGAGCAGTTCTTC. It yields the protein CASSPGTSGSLSSYNEQFF.

This clonotype came up many times. The genes are TRBV10-3 and TRBJ2-2; 11 bases align to TRBD1. The CDR3 consists of 13 residues. J lost 4 bases, V lost 8 bases, and 0 bases had no gene match. CDR1 and CDR2 from the germline V gene are ENHRY and SYGVKD. The CDR3 here is CAIGTGGTGELFF. DNA for the CDR3: TGTGCCATCGGGACAGGGGGCACCGGGGAGCTGTTTTTT.

In this sample, this clonotype turned up many times. The chain recombines TRBV20-1 with TRBJ2-7, with D perhaps assigned TRBD1 or TRBD2 (6 bases each). V lost 3 bases to trimming and J lost 0 bases, with 9 bases between them. The CDR3 runs to 13 residues. CDR1 and CDR2 from the germline V gene are DFQATT and SNEGSKA (reference sequence). This CDR3 is CSASRGPSYEQYF. The CDR3 DNA reads as TGCAGTGCTAGTCGGGGGCCCTCCTACGAGCAGTACTTC.

The V and J genes are TRBV6-1 and TRBJ2-3; possibly TRBD1 or TRBD2 for D (5 bases each). V dropped 6 bases and J dropped 2 bases, with 24 bases sitting between them. The CDR3 length is 18 residues. Per the germline V gene, CDR1 is MNHNS and CDR2 is SASEGT. Written as DNA, the CDR3 is TGTGCCAGCAGACCGGCCCCTCATTGGGGGTCCCACACAGATACGCAGTATTTT. This gives the protein CASRPAPHWGSHTDTQYF.

This clonotype appeared a few times. This chain connects TRBV5-1 to TRBJ2-2, with D possibly matching TRBD2 (5 bases). Trimming cost V 0 bases and J 5 bases, with 14 bases left between them. Looked up from germline, CDR1 is SGHRS and CDR2 is YFSETQ. This CDR3 contains 16 residues. CDR3 nucleotides: TGCGCCAGCAGCTTGGATCGGTGGCCGGGGACCGGGGAGCTGTTTTTT. Amino acids: CASSLDRWPGTGELFF.

In its sample, this clonotype was seen many times. The gene calls are TRBV29-1 and TRBJ2-7; possibly TRBD1 for D (6 bases). This CDR3 comprises 11 residues. Germline-derived CDR1 and CDR2 are SQVTM and ANQGSEA. The V gene lost 3 bases and the J gene lost 4 bases, with 7 bases spanning the gap. The CDR3 coding sequence is TGCAGCGTTGATAGGGGGTACGAGCAGTACTTC. Translation gives CSVDRGYEQYF.

This clonotype was detected only a few times. The rearrangement links TRBV20-1 to TRBJ2-7; no firm D call. CDR1 is DFQATT, CDR2 SNEGSKA, per germline (reference sequence). The CDR3 is 13 residues long. Trimming shortened V by 0 bases and J by 2 bases, and 8 bases separated the two germline ends. DNA of the CDR3: TGCAGTGCTAGAGATGCCGGAACCTACGAGCAGTACTTC. Translating gives CSARDAGTYEQYF.

The chain links TRBV2 to TRBJ2-7; D is unresolved. The CDR3 consists of 14 residues. Germline CDR1 is SNHLY and CDR2 is FYNNEI. V was trimmed by 3 bases and J by 3 bases, leaving 12 bases between them. The CDR3 DNA sequence: TGTGCCAGCAGTGACGCAGGCCCTGGCTACGAGCAGTACTTC. Translated, it gives CASSDAGPGYEQYF.

This clonotype was recorded a few times. The chain joins TRBV28 to TRBJ2-3, with unresolved D. This CDR3 is built from 13 residues. The germline V and J ends were trimmed by 1 base and 3 bases, with 5 bases remaining between them. CDR1 MDHEN and CDR2 SYDVKM come from the germline V gene. This chain's CDR3 is CASSLSVTDTQYF. Here the CDR3 DNA reads TGTGCCAGCAGTTTATCAGTAACAGATACGCAGTATTTT.

This clonotype was found many times. J is TRBJ2-1 and V is TRBV6-5; 7 nucleotides align to TRBD1. CDR3 length: 14 amino acids. Germline V gives CDR1 MNHEY, CDR2 SVGAGI. J was trimmed by 5 bases and V by 3 bases; bases with no gene match: 4. The CDR3 region is CASSYQQGNNEQFF. The CDR3 DNA is TGTGCCAGCAGTTATCAACAGGGGAACAATGAGCAGTTCTTC.

This chain links TRBV29-1 with TRBJ2-3; D gene uncertain. V was shortened by 6 bases and J by 7 bases, with 17 bases between the two germline ends. In germline, CDR1 is SQVTM, CDR2 ANQGSEA. The CDR3 is 13 amino acids. The CDR3 DNA reads as TGCAGCGTGGGAAGTGGGGTGGGAAATACGCAGTATTTT. Protein: CSVGSGVGNTQYF.

The gene calls are TRBV3-1 and TRBJ2-1; D remains ambiguous. The germline V and J ends were trimmed by 5 bases and 14 bases, with 22 bases remaining between them. The CDR3 is 14 amino acids. CDR1 and CDR2 from the germline V gene are LGHDT and YNNKEL (reference sequence). CDR3 nucleotide sequence: TGTGCCAGCAGCGCCCAAGTTACCCCAGGAGCAGAGTTCTTC. It specifies CASSAQVTPGAEFF.

In regard to this clonotype: At one boundary the junction diverges from the germline segment, which might be a read error. The chain uses TRBV6-2 or TRBV6-3 and TRBJ2-7, with D perhaps matching TRBD1 or TRBD2 (5 bases each). Germline values: CDR1 MNHEY, CDR2 SVGEGT. CDR3 length: 11 residues. As DNA, the CDR3 is TGTGCCAGCGGATTATCGGGGCCGAGGAGATTC. This translates into CASGLSGPRRF.

This clonotype was seen many times. V is TRBV12-3 or TRBV12-4 and J is TRBJ2-1; 11 nucleotides align to TRBD2. CDR3 length equals 17 residues. J gave up 3 bases and V 5 bases, and 9 bases lay outside the gene matches. CDR3 bases: TGTGCCAGCAGTCCCCGTTCCGGGACTAGCGGCTACAATGAGCAGTTCTTC. As protein: CASSPRSGTSGYNEQFF.

This clonotype showed up many times. V and J are TRBV9 and TRBJ2-1; D gene ambiguous. Deletions cut 0 bases from V and 0 bases from J, with 10 bases between. This CDR3 spans 16 amino acids. Per germline, CDR1 SGDLS and CDR2 YYNGEE. This chain's CDR3 is CASSVDRRSSYNEQFF. CDR3 DNA: TGTGCCAGCAGCGTAGACCGGCGGAGCTCCTACAATGAGCAGTTCTTC.

A few counts support this clonotype. The rearrangement joins TRBV28 to TRBJ2-1, with TRBD1 matching over 7 bases. Germline V gene lookup returns CDR1 MDHEN and CDR2 SYDVKM. Germline trimming cut 6 bases from V and 8 bases from J; bases unmatched to any gene: 13. CDR3 length equals 15 residues. CDR3 in amino acids: CASSPTGSPTDEQFF. The CDR3 bases are TGTGCCAGCAGCCCGACAGGGAGCCCTACGGATGAGCAGTTCTTC.

V gene TRBV24-1 combines with J gene TRBJ2-3; 9 bases match TRBD2. The CDR3 totals 17 residues. Per germline, CDR1 KGHDR and CDR2 SFDVKD. J was trimmed by 4 bases and V by 1 base; bases with no gene match: 8. DNA of the CDR3: TGTGCCACCAGTGATTTTATTCGCGGGGGGGATGCAGATACGCAGTATTTT. This encodes CATSDFIRGGDADTQYF.

This clonotype was picked up many times. This sequence joins TRBV6-5 and TRBJ2-3; 7 bases match TRBD1. V lost 2 bases, J lost 1 base, and 0 bases stayed unmatched. Looked up from germline, CDR1 is MNHEY and CDR2 is SVGAGI. The CDR3 has 14 amino acids. In nucleotides, the CDR3 is TGTGCCAGCAGTTACGGGACAGGCACAGATACGCAGTATTTT. Translation: CASSYGTGTDTQYF.

The sample holds many counts of this clonotype. The rearrangement links TRBV7-9 to TRBJ2-7; D not resolved. The CDR3 is 12 residues long. Between the trimmed V and J ends, which lost 0 bases and 6 bases, there was a span of 6 bases. In germline, CDR1 is SEHNR, CDR2 FQNEAQ (reference sequence). CDR3 sequence: CASSLAEREQYF. The CDR3 DNA follows: TGTGCCAGCAGCTTAGCCGAGCGCGAGCAGTACTTC.

This clonotype occurred many times. The chain is built from TRBV18 and TRBJ1-4, with 9 positions matching TRBD1. V lost 2 bases, J lost 8 bases, and 9 bases stayed unmatched. Germline CDR1 reads KGHSH; CDR2 reads LQKENI. The CDR3 loop spans 16 amino acids. The CDR3 region is CASSPTPGTGNEKLFF. As DNA, the CDR3 is TGTGCCAGCTCACCAACCCCCGGGACAGGGAACGAAAAACTGTTTTTT.

The rearrangement links TRBV6-1 to TRBJ2-7; 10 bases fit TRBD2. Germline V gene sequence: CDR1 MNHNS, CDR2 SASEGT. CDR3 length: 19 amino acids. Trimming at V came to 6 bases and at J to 0 bases, leaving 17 bases not matched to a gene. CDR3 sequence: CASRNSRGTSAYSSYEQYF. CDR3 bases: TGTGCCAGCAGAAATTCCAGGGGGACTAGCGCATACTCCTCCTACGAGCAGTACTTC.

This clonotype was counted ten times or more. This rearrangement joins TRBV12-3 or TRBV12-4 to TRBJ2-3; D not certain. The CDR3 length is 14 residues. V lost 6 bases, J lost 0 bases, and 10 bases lay in between. CDR3: CASSPTHSTDTQYF. As DNA, the CDR3 is TGTGCCAGCAGCCCGACCCATAGCACAGATACGCAGTATTTT.